The present T cell receptor (beta chain) was sequenced within a study of low-dose radiotherapy and immunotherapy resistance in tumors. Looking at the study overall: Intravenous cyclophosphamide 200 mg/m2 was given every two weeks, one day before radiation and immunotherapy.

Alpha- and beta-chain coverage of first-strand cDNA came from TRAV- and TRBV-specific primers. Both a constant-region primer and a V-primer adapter served to amplify TCRs across roughly 20 PCR cycles. Via MiXCR, TCRdb re-called the reads, giving one row per CDR3 protein. Here the sample spans fewer than 110,000 distinct CDR3 sequences, more than 20% being singletons. Germline CDR1 reads SGDLS; CDR2 reads YYNGEE. V shed 0 bases and J shed 2 bases, with 9 bases lying between them. This CDR3 has 15 residues. Indicated time point: after trial treatment. Treatment in this sample: LDRT plus nivolumab, ipilimumab, low-dose cyclophosphamide and aspirin (RACIN trial). This clonotype was observed at least ten times.

Sequencing used PBMCs, obtained after low-dose radiotherapy plus immunotherapy. The gene calls are TRBV9 and TRBJ2-1; the D gene is possibly TRBD1 (5 bases). The TCR sequence derives from a male donor with prostate cancer. The CDR3: CASSVEGHTYNEQFF. The CDR3 DNA reads TGTGCCAGCAGCGTAGAAGGACATACCTACAATGAGCAGTTCTTC.